The clone carrying this T cell receptor (beta chain) was recorded many times. No antigen is known for it. This entry belongs to a study of beta chain features in type 1 diabetes. Study-level findings and limits: Patients showed naive, central memory and Treg TCRB repertoires that appeared more similar than those of healthy donors. Because the template was cDNA, high-expressing cells might be over-represented.

cDNA synthesis used the whole RNA isolate, giving expressed TCRB sequences. Naive, central memory and regulatory T cell samples produced a mean of about 3.5 million reads. The protocol was immunoSEQ multiplex PCR, while the TCRdb copy is restricted to in-frame clones and leaves out a portion. Of over 300,000 clones listed, less than 10% were seen once; the top ten hold 0.44%. Per the germline V gene, CDR1 is SGHTS and CDR2 is YDEGEE. The CDR3 is 13 amino acids. V was clipped by 7 bases and J by 7 bases, with 15 bases between them. This TCR derives from a woman under 30 in good health. Sequenced material: central memory CD4+ T cells from blood. The chain couples TRBV5-8 to TRBJ2-1; TRBD2 might be the D (6 bases). CDR3 amino acids: CASGDRRGNEQFF. The CDR3 DNA reads as TGTGCCAGCGGGGACCGCCGGGGGAATGAGCAGTTCTTC.